This T cell receptor beta chain was found in a study of blood T cell repertoires in COVID-19. In its sample, this clone was seen many times. V was pared by 6 bases and J by 5 bases, with 13 bases between. The CDR3 is 13 amino acids. Germline loops: CDR1 SNHLY, CDR2 FYNNEI. Produced via immunoSEQ multiplex PCR; TCRdb's table is partial and in-frame only. This sample has about 300,000 clones; about nine tenths occur once, and the top ten carry approximately 2.6%. Sequencing was performed on PBMCs or T cells enriched from blood (not recorded which). J is TRBJ1-2 and V is TRBV2; D is ambiguous. The source is a woman aged 18-30 years who had recovered from COVID-19. This chain's CDR3 is CASRGRSGYGYTF. The CDR3 region has the DNA TGTGCCAGCAGGGGGAGGTCCGGGTATGGCTACACCTTC.